This T cell receptor (beta chain) was documented in a study of T-cell memory formation after mild COVID-19. Broader study findings: The authors did not confirm SARS-CoV-2 specificity of second-wave clones peaking day 37.

TCRdb passed the 5' RACE reads through MiXCR, listing each CDR3 protein once. The sample gives about 350,000 distinct CDR3 sequences, roughly an eighth of which show up once; over 20% is in the top ten. Per germline, CDR1 MGHRA and CDR2 YSYEKL. This CDR3 has 11 residues. This clonotype has just a few counts. Antigen specificity is unknown. Compared with germline, one end of the junction differs, possibly owing to a read error. The sequencing input was PBMCs or a T cell subset sorted from them (not recorded which). This rearrangement joins TRBV4-1 to TRBJ2-5, with D maybe TRBD1 (6 bases). The receptor's source is a young man who had mild COVID-19 (a few samples of this study predate the infection). Cell type and time point are not known. The CDR3 coding sequence is TGCGCCAGCAGTCGGGACACGGAGGTGAACTTC. Protein sequence: CASSRDTEVNF.